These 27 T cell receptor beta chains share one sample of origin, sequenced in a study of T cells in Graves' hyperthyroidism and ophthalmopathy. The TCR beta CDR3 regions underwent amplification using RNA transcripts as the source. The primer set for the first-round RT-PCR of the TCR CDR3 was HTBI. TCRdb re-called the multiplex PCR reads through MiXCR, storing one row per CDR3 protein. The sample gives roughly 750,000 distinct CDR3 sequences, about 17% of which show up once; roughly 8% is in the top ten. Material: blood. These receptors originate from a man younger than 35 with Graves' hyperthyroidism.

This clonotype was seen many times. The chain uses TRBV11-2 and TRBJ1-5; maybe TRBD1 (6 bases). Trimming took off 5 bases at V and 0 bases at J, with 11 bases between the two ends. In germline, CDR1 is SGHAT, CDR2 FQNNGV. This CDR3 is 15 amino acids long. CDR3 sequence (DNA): TGTGCCAGCAGCCCGGGGGGGCTTAGCAATCAGCCCCAGCATTTT. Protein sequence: CASSPGGLSNQPQHF.

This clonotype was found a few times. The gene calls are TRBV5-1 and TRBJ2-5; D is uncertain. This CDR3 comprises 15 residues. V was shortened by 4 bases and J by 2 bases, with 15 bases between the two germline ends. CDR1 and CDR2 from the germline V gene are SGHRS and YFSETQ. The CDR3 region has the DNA TGCGCCAGCAGCCCACCCACCGGCGGTCAAGAGACCCAGTACTTC. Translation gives CASSPPTGGQETQYF.

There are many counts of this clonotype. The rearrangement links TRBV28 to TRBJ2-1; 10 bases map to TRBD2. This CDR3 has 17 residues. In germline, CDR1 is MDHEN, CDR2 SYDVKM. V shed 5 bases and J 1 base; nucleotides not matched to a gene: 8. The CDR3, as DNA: TGTGCCAGCAGTGTATATAGCGGGAGGAAATCCTACAATGAGCAGTTCTTC. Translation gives CASSVYSGRKSYNEQFF.

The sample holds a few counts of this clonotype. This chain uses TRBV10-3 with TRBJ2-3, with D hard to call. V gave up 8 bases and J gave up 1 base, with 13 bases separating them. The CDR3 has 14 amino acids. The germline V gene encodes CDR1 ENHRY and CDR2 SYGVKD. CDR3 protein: CAILNPGGTDTQYF. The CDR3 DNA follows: TGTGCCATCTTAAACCCAGGTGGCACAGATACGCAGTATTTT.

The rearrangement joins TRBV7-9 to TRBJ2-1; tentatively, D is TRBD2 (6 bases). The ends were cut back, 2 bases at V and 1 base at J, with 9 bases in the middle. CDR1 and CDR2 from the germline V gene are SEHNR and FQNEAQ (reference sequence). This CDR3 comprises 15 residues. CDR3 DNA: TGTGCCAGCAGCTTACAGCTAGCGTCCTACAATGAGCAGTTCTTC. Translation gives CASSLQLASYNEQFF.

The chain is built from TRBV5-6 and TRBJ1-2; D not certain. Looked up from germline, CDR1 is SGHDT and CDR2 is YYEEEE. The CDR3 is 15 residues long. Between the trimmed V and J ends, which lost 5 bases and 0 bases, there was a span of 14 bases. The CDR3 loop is CASSLRLGPNYGYTF. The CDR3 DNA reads TGTGCCAGCAGTTTACGGCTTGGTCCTAACTATGGCTACACCTTC.

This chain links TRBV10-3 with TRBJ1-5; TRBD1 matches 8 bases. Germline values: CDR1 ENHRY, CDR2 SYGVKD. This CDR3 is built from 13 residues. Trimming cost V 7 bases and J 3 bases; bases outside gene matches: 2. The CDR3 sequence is CAIKDRDNQPQHF. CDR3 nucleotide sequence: TGTGCCATCAAGGACAGGGACAATCAGCCCCAGCATTTT.

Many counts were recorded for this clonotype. CDR3 sequence reads: CASSYRSGNTEAFF. CDR3 sequence (DNA): TGTGCCAGCAGTTATCGGTCAGGGAACACTGAAGCTTTCTTT. The chain uses TRBV6-5 and TRBJ1-1, with unresolved D. This CDR3 is built from 14 residues. In germline, CDR1 is MNHEY, CDR2 SVGAGI. Trimming stripped 3 bases from V and 1 base from J, with 9 bases between.

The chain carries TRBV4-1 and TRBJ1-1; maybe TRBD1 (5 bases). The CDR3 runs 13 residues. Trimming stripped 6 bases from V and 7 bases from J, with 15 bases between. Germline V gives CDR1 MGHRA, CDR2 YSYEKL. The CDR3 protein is CASSHTGPGEAFF. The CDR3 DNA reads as TGCGCCAGCAGTCATACGGGGCCAGGTGAAGCTTTCTTT.

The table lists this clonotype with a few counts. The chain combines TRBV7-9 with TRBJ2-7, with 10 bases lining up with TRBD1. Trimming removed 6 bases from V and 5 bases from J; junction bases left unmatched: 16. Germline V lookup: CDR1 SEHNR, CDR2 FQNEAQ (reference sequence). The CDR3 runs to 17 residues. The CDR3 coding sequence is TGTGCCAGCAGTTCCGGGACAGGGGCGGGAGCCCGCAACGAGCAGTACTTC. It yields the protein CASSSGTGAGARNEQYF.

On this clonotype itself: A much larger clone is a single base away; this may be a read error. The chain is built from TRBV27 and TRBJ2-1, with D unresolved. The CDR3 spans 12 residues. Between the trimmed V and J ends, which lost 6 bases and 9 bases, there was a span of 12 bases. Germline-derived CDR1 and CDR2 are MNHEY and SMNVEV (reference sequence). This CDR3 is CASRTLPGEQFF. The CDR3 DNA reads TGTGCCAGCAGGACCCTTCCGGGTGAGCAGTTCTTC.

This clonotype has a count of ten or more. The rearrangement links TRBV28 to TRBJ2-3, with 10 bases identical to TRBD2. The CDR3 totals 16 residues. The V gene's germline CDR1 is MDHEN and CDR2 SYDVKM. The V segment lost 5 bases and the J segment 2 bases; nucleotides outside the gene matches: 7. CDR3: CASSVMGTSDTDTQYF. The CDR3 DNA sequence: TGTGCCAGCAGTGTTATGGGGACTAGCGACACAGATACGCAGTATTTT.

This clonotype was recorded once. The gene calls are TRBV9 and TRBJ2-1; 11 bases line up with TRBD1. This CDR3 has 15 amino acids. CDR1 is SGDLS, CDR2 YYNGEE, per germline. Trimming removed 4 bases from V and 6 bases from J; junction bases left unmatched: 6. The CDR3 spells CASSLTGTGGNEQFF. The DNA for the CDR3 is TGTGCCAGCAGCTTGACCGGGACAGGGGGCAATGAGCAGTTCTTC.

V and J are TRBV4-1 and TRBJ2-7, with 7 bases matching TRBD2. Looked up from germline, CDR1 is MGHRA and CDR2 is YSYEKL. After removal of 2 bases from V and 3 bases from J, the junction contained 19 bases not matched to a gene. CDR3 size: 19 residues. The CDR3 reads CASSQIGRRVGGGGYEQYF. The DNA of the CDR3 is TGCGCCAGCAGCCAAATCGGCCGCCGGGTCGGTGGGGGGGGCTACGAGCAGTACTTC.

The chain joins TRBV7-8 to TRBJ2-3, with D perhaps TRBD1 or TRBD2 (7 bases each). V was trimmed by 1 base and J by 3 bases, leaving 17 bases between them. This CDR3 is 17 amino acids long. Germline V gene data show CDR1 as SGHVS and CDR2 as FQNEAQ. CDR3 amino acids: CASSLVWPGGGTDTQYF. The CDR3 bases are TGTGCCAGCAGCTTAGTATGGCCAGGGGGGGGAACAGATACGCAGTATTTT. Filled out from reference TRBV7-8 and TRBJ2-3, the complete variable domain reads GAGVSQSPRYKVAKRGQDVALRCDPISGHVSLFWYQQALGQGPEFLTYFQNEAQLDKSGLPSDRFFAERPEGSVSTLKIQRTQQEDSAVYLCASSLVWPGGGTDTQYFGPGTRLTVL.

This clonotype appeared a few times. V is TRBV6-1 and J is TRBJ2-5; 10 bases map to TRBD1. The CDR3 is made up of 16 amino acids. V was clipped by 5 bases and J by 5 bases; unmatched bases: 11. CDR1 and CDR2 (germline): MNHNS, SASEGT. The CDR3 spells CASSISRDRGDETQYF. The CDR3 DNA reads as TGTGCCAGCAGTATCAGCCGGGACAGGGGCGACGAGACCCAGTACTTC.

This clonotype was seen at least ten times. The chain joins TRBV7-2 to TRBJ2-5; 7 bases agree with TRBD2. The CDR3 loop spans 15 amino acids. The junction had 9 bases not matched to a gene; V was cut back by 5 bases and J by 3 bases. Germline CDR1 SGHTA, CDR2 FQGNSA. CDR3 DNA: TGTGCCAGCAGCCCATGGACTAGGATTAAAGAGACCCAGTACTTC. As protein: CASSPWTRIKETQYF.

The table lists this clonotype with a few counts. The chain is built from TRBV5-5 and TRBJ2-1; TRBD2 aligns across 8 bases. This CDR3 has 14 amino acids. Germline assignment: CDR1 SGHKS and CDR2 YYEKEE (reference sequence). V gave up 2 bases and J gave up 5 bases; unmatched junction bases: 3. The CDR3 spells CASSFKAGDNEQFF. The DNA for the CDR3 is TGTGCCAGCAGCTTTAAAGCGGGGGACAATGAGCAGTTCTTC.

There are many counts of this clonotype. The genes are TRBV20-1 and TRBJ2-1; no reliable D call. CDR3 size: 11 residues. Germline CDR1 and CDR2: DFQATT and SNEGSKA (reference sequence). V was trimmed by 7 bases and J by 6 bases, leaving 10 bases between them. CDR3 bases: TGCAGTGTCAAACACCGCAATGAGCAGTTCTTC. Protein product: CSVKHRNEQFF.

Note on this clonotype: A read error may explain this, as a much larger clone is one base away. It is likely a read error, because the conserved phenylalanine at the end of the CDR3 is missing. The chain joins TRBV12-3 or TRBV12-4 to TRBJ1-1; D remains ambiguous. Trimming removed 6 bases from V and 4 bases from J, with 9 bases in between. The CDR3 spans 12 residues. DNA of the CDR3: TGTGCCAGCAGACGTGGGGTCACTGAAGCTTTCTCT. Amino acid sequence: CASRRGVTEAFS.

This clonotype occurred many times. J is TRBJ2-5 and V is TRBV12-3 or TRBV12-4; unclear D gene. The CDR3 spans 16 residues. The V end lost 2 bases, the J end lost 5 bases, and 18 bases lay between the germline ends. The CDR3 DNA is TGTGCCAGCAGTTTATCGGCAGACGTAGATGAGGAGACCCAGTACTTC. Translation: CASSLSADVDEETQYF.

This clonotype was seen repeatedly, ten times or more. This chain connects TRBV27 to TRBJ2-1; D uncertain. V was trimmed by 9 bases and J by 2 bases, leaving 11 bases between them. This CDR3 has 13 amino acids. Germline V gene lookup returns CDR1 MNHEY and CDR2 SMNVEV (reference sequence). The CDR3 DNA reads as TGTGCCAGTTCGGCACTACCCTACAATGAGCAGTTCTTC. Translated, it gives CASSALPYNEQFF.

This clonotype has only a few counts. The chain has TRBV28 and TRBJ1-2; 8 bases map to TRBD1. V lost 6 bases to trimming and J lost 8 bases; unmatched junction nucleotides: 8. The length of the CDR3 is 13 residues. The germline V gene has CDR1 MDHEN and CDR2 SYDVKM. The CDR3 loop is CASRVGQGGGYTF. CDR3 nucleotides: TGTGCCAGCAGGGTTGGACAGGGTGGCGGCTACACCTTC.

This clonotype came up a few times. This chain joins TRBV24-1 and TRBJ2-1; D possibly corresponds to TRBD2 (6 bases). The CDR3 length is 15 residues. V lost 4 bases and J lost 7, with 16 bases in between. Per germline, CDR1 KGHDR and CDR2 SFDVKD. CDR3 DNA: TGTGCCACCAGTGAACCTGCGGGATTGATAAATGAGCAGTTCTTC. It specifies CATSEPAGLINEQFF.

DNA for the CDR3: TGTGCCAGCTCCCCCGGGACAGGGATCGGAGAGACCCAGTACTTC. This codes for CASSPGTGIGETQYF. V gene TRBV18 combines with J gene TRBJ2-5, with 9 bases lining up with TRBD1. The CDR3 is 15 amino acids. V lost 6 bases to trimming and J lost 4 bases; unmatched junction nucleotides: 9. Germline V lookup: CDR1 KGHSH, CDR2 LQKENI.

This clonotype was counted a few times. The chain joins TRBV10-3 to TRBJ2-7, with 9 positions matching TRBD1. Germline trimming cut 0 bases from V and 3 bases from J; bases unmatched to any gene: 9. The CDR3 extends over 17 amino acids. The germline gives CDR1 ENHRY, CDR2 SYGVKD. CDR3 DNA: TGTGCCATCAGTGAGTCCGGGACAGGGTTGAGGAACTACGAGCAGTACTTC. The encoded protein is CAISESGTGLRNYEQYF.

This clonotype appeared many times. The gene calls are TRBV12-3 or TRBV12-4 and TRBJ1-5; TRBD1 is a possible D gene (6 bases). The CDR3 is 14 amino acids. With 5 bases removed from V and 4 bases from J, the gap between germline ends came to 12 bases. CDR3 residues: CASSKQGSNQPQHF. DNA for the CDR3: TGTGCCAGCAGTAAACAGGGCTCGAATCAGCCCCAGCATTTT.